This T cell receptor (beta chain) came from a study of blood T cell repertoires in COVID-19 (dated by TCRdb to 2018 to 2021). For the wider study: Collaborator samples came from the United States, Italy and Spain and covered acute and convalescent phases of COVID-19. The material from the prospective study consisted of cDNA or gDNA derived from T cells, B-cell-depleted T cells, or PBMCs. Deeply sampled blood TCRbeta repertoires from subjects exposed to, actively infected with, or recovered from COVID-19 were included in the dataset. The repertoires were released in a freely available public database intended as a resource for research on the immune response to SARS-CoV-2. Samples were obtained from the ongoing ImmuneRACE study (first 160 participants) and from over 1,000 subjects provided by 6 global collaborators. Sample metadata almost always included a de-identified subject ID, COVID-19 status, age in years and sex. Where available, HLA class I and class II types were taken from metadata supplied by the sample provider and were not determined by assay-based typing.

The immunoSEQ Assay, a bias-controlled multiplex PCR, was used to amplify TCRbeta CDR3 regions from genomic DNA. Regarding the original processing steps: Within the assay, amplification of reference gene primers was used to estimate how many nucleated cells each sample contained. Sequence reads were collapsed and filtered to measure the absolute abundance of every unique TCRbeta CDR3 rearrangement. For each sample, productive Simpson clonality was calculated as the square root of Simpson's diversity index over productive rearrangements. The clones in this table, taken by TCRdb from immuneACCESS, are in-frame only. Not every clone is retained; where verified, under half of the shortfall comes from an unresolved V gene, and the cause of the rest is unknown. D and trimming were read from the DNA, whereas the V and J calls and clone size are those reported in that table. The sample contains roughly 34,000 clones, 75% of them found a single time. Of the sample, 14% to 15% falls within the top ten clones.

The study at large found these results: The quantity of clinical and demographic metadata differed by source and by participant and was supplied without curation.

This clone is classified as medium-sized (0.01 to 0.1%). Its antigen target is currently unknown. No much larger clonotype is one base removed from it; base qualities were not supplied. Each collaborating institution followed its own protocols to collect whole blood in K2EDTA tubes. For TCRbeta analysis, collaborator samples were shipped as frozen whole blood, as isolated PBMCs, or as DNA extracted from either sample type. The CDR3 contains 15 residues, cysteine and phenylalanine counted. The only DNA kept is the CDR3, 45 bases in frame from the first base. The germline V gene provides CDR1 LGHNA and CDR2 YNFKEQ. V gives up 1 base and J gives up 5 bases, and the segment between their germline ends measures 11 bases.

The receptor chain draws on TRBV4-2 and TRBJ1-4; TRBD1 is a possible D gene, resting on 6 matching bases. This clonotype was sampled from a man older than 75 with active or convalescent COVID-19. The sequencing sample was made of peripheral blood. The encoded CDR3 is CASSQGGGGNEKLFF. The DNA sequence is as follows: TGTGCCAGCAGCCAAGGGGGAGGGGGGAATGAAAAACTGTTTTTT.